A single sample gave rise to the 15 T cell receptor beta chains below, sequenced in a study of blood T cell repertoires in COVID-19. Repertoires were generated with immunoSEQ multiplex PCR, while TCRdb's copy carries only in-frame clones and drops some. The table records 200,000 to 250,000 clones, less than 85% of them present only once. Sequencing was done on a sample of peripheral blood. The receptor source for this set is a woman in her 70s with acute or convalescent COVID-19.

The J gene is TRBJ1-2, the V gene TRBV6-5; D unresolved. V shed 0 bases and J shed 3 bases, with 11 bases lying between them. Germline V gene sequence: CDR1 MNHEY, CDR2 SVGAGI. CDR3 length: 15 amino acids. For the CDR3, the DNA is TGTGCCAGCAGTTACTCAGACAAGTTATACTATGGCTACACCTTC. Translated, it gives CASSYSDKLYYGYTF.

This chain connects TRBV6-6 to TRBJ2-7; TRBD2 might be the D (6 bases). Trimming cost V 0 bases and J 4 bases, with 13 bases left between them. The CDR3 spans 15 residues. Looked up from germline, CDR1 is MNHNY and CDR2 is SVGAGI (reference sequence). The CDR3 region is CASSYSVASVYEQYF. CDR3 DNA: TGTGCCAGCAGTTACTCGGTGGCTAGCGTTTACGAGCAGTACTTC.

The chain recombines TRBV5-1 with TRBJ1-4; 7 positions agree with TRBD1. The CDR3 is 15 amino acids. CDR1 SGHRS and CDR2 YFSETQ come from the germline V gene. With 0 bases clipped from V and 4 bases from J, the junction kept 3 bases outside the gene matches. CDR3 sequence reads: CASSLEGTDNEKLFF. The CDR3 DNA sequence: TGCGCCAGCAGCTTGGAAGGGACAGATAATGAAAAACTGTTTTTT.

The V and J genes are TRBV7-9 and TRBJ2-7, with 9 bases lining up with TRBD1. The junction had 2 bases not matched to a gene; V was cut back by 5 bases and J by 0 bases. This CDR3 spans 14 amino acids. Germline CDR1 reads SEHNR; CDR2 reads FQNEAQ (reference sequence). The CDR3 protein is CASSQTGGSYEQYF. The CDR3, as DNA: TGTGCCAGCAGCCAGACAGGGGGCTCCTACGAGCAGTACTTC.

The J gene is TRBJ2-5, the V gene TRBV3-1 (or the pseudogene TRBV3-2), with D unresolved. The V gene's germline CDR1 is LGHDT and CDR2 YNNKEL (reference sequence). V was shortened by 4 bases and J by 3 bases, with 3 bases between the two germline ends. The CDR3 runs to 11 residues. CDR3 nucleotide sequence: TGTGCCAGCAGCCGCGAAGAGACCCAGTACTTC. As protein: CASSREETQYF.

This clone has just one count. V gene TRBV6-4 combines with J gene TRBJ2-7; 11 positions match TRBD2. Germline V gene data show CDR1 as MRHNA and CDR2 as SNTAGT. This CDR3 has 17 residues. V shed 6 bases and J 2 bases; nucleotides not matched to a gene: 12. For the CDR3, the DNA is TGTGCCAGCAGAGCCCCGTGGACTAGCGGGCTTCCCTACGAGCAGTACTTC. This gives the protein CASRAPWTSGLPYEQYF.

The CDR3 is CASSYSPTSGRAHYEQYF. The CDR3 DNA reads TGTGCCAGCAGTTACTCCCCGACTAGCGGGAGAGCTCACTACGAGCAGTACTTC. This chain uses TRBV6-2 or TRBV6-3 with TRBJ2-7; 12 bases match TRBD2. CDR3 size: 18 residues. Trimming took 0 bases from V and 3 from J; bases not matched to a gene: 9. The germline CDR1 and CDR2 sequences are MNHEY and SVGEGT.

This rearrangement joins TRBV9 to TRBJ1-6; no firm D call. The germline gives CDR1 SGDLS, CDR2 YYNGEE. Trimming took off 5 bases at V and 7 bases at J, with 10 bases between the two ends. The CDR3 spans 13 residues. CDR3 DNA sequence: TGTGCCAGCAGTGTCGACGGGAATTCACCCCTCCACTTT. Translation gives CASSVDGNSPLHF.

The gene calls are TRBV27 and TRBJ2-7, with 10 bases that match TRBD2. CDR3 length: 15 amino acids. V was pared by 4 bases and J by 0 bases, with 3 bases of the junction left unmatched. CDR1 is MNHEY and CDR2 is SMNVEV in the germline V gene (reference sequence). CDR3 bases: TGTGCCAGCAGTTCCCTAGCGGGAGTCTCCTACGAGCAGTACTTC. This sequence encodes CASSSLAGVSYEQYF.

The chain employs TRBV7-2 and TRBJ1-6; D is undetermined. Between the trimmed V and J ends, which lost 3 bases and 10 bases, there was a span of 10 bases. The CDR3 runs to 13 residues. CDR1 is SGHTA and CDR2 is FQGNSA in the germline V gene. The CDR3 DNA reads as TGTGCCAGCAGCTTTTTACTTCGCTCACCCCTCCACTTT. It specifies CASSFLLRSPLHF.

This sequence joins TRBV28 and TRBJ1-6; D unclear. CDR3 length equals 14 residues. Trimming pared 6 bases from V and 0 bases from J, leaving 6 bases between. Germline V lookup: CDR1 MDHEN, CDR2 SYDVKM. CDR3: CASRRSSYNSPLHF. The CDR3 region has the DNA TGTGCCAGCAGGAGGAGCTCCTATAATTCACCCCTCCACTTT.

V and J are TRBV11-2 and TRBJ1-5, with D possibly TRBD1 on 5 matching bases. The germline gives CDR1 SGHAT, CDR2 FQNNGV. V dropped 1 base and J dropped 0 bases, with 7 bases sitting between them. The CDR3 sequence is 15 residues long. CDR3 nucleotide sequence: TGTGCCAGCAGCTTAGTAGGGGATAGCAATCAGCCCCAGCATTTT. This codes for CASSLVGDSNQPQHF.

This chain uses TRBV29-1 with TRBJ1-2, with D perhaps matching TRBD1 (6 bases). The V gene's germline CDR1 is SQVTM and CDR2 ANQGSEA. The CDR3 has 14 residues. V lost 1 base and J 6 bases, leaving 15 bases between the germline ends. CDR3 amino acids: CSVEVQGGTDGYTF. For the CDR3, the DNA is TGCAGCGTTGAAGTACAGGGAGGGACCGATGGCTACACCTTC.

The chain couples TRBV6-6 to TRBJ1-2, with D possibly TRBD1 on 5 matching bases. Germline V lookup: CDR1 MNHNY, CDR2 SVGAGI (reference sequence). The V gene lost 10 bases and the J gene lost 7 bases, with 13 bases spanning the gap. The CDR3 is 11 residues long. CDR3: CATQTVGGYTF. The CDR3 DNA reads as TGTGCCACCCAGACAGTCGGTGGCTACACCTTC.

The J gene is TRBJ1-4, the V gene TRBV5-4; 9 bases are a match to TRBD1. The CDR3 totals 15 residues. Germline assignment: CDR1 SGHNT and CDR2 YYREEE (reference sequence). With 4 bases clipped from V and 7 bases from J, the junction kept 8 bases outside the gene matches. The CDR3 DNA reads TGTGCCAGCAGCGGACCCGACAGGGGGGGTGAAAAACTGTTTTTT. This codes for CASSGPDRGGEKLFF.